One sample yielded the 9 T cell receptor beta chains listed below, sequenced in a study of blood T cells in healthy people across ages. Through a sample-barcoded 5' primer and a J-beta primer mix, a second PCR was run for roughly 6 to 12 cycles. TCRdb used MiXCR to reprocess the 5' RACE reads, holding one entry per CDR3 protein. The profile covers approximately 1.5 million distinct CDR3 sequences, with approximately 43% appearing a single time and around 4% taken by the ten largest. The sample comprised blood. The receptor set was obtained from a woman between 18 and 30 years old in good health.

Ten or more counts support this clonotype. The chain joins TRBV7-2 to TRBJ2-1; TRBD2 agrees at 10 bases. The CDR3 length is 20 residues. The J segment lost 7 bases and the V segment lost 4 bases, leaving 22 bases of the junction unmatched. In germline, CDR1 is SGHTA, CDR2 FQGNSA. CDR3 residues: CASSWDRPLAGHLGGNEQFF. The CDR3 DNA reads as TGTGCCAGCAGCTGGGACAGGCCACTAGCGGGGCATCTTGGGGGAAATGAGCAGTTCTTC.

The chain employs TRBV13 and TRBJ2-1; 11 bases agree with TRBD1. The CDR3 runs 14 residues. CDR1 is PRHDT and CDR2 is FYEKMQ in the germline V gene (reference sequence). The V and J ends lost 5 bases and 8 bases, in that order; junction bases with no gene match: 5. The CDR3: CASSRDRGDYEQFF. The CDR3 region has the DNA TGTGCCAGCAGCCGGGACAGGGGGGACTATGAGCAGTTCTTC.

This clonotype has only a few counts. The rearrangement links TRBV12-3 or TRBV12-4 to TRBJ1-1; perhaps TRBD1 as D (5 bases). The length of the CDR3 is 11 residues. Deletions cut 7 bases from V and 7 bases from J, with 10 bases between. CDR3 nucleotides: TGTGCCAGCAAACGGGACTTTGAAGCTTTCTTT. Translated: CASKRDFEAFF.

The V and J genes are TRBV20-1 and TRBJ1-2; D gene ambiguous. Per germline, CDR1 DFQATT and CDR2 SNEGSKA (reference sequence). This CDR3 is built from 11 residues. The V end was cut by 4 bases, the J end by 6 bases, with 9 bases between. The CDR3: CSATYRNGYTF. The CDR3 DNA reads TGCAGTGCTACCTACAGAAATGGCTACACCTTC.

The CDR3 here is CASSLGRDTYEQYF. CDR3 in DNA: TGTGCCAGCAGCTTGGGCAGGGATACCTACGAGCAGTACTTC. The rearrangement joins TRBV5-4 to TRBJ2-7; weak D call: TRBD1 (5 bases). The CDR3 sequence is 14 residues long. Germline CDR1 SGHNT, CDR2 YYREEE (reference sequence). The ends were cut back, 0 bases at V and 2 bases at J, with 9 bases in the middle.

The gene calls are TRBV12-3 or TRBV12-4 and TRBJ2-1; no definite D call. The CDR3 consists of 10 residues. Trimming pared 6 bases from V and 9 bases from J, leaving 6 bases between. CDR3 region: CASSFAEQFF. CDR3 sequence (DNA): TGTGCCAGCAGCTTCGCTGAGCAGTTCTTC.

This chain connects TRBV4-1 to TRBJ2-2, with TRBD2 matching 10 bases. The J segment lost 1 base and the V segment lost 3 bases, leaving 2 bases of the junction unmatched. This CDR3 contains 16 residues. Germline V gene data show CDR1 as MGHRA and CDR2 as YSYEKL. The CDR3 region is CASSQLAGGNTGELFF. CDR3 DNA: TGCGCCAGCAGCCAGTTAGCGGGGGGGAACACCGGGGAGCTGTTTTTT.

The V gene is TRBV5-6, the J gene TRBJ1-1; perhaps TRBD1 as D (6 bases). V was trimmed by 4 bases and J by 11 bases, leaving 18 bases between them. CDR1 and CDR2 from the germline V gene are SGHDT and YYEEEE. The CDR3 totals 13 residues. CDR3 sequence reads: CASSVDRFREAFF. The CDR3 region has the DNA TGTGCCAGCAGCGTCGACAGGTTCCGGGAGGCTTTCTTT.

The rearrangement joins TRBV27 to TRBJ2-4, with D possibly being TRBD1 (6 bases). Matching the DNA end better, TRBJ2-7 makes the J call doubtful. Per the germline V gene, CDR1 is MNHEY and CDR2 is SMNVEV (reference sequence). There are 15 residues in the CDR3. The CDR3: CASRNVEQGAGEQYF. The CDR3 coding sequence is TGTGCCAGCAGAAACGTCGAACAGGGTGCAGGCGAGCAGTACTTC.